This entry lists 9 T cell receptor beta chains sequenced from one sample in a study of radiation and T cells in renal cell carcinoma. Documented time point: blood 2 weeks post-SBRT. The treatment denotes: 15 Gy SBRT to primary tumor, nephrectomy 4 weeks later. Profiling relied on immunoSEQ multiplex PCR, and the TCRdb table lists in-frame clones only, not all of them. The sample holds some 130,000 clones, around four fifths seen once. The sample was blood, taken from a patient whose treatment included radiotherapy and nephrectomy. The receptor set was obtained from a woman aged 60-70 years with renal cell carcinoma.

The rearrangement links TRBV6-1 to TRBJ1-1; the D is unclear. Germline V gene sequence: CDR1 MNHNS, CDR2 SASEGT. The CDR3 covers 14 residues. Trimming pared 4 bases from V and 1 base from J, leaving 10 bases between. In DNA form, the CDR3 reads TGTGCCAGCAGTGGTGTAAGCTCGAACACTGAAGCTTTCTTT. Translating gives CASSGVSSNTEAFF.

The gene calls are TRBV19 and TRBJ1-1; TRBD1 is a possible D gene (5 bases). Germline V gives CDR1 LNHDA, CDR2 SQIVND (reference sequence). The CDR3 length is 14 residues. V lost 6 bases and J lost 3, with 14 bases in between. CDR3 sequence reads: CASSPRAGDTEAFF. Here the CDR3 DNA reads TGTGCCAGTAGCCCCAGGGCCGGGGACACTGAAGCTTTCTTT.

The CDR3 DNA sequence: TGCAGCGTCGACCAGGGAAACTACAATGAGCAGTTCTTC. This codes for CSVDQGNYNEQFF. The chain couples TRBV29-1 to TRBJ2-1; possible D gene TRBD1, 5 bases. Trimming removed 6 bases from V and 3 bases from J, with 12 bases in between. The CDR3 totals 13 residues. Germline V CDR1 and CDR2: SQVTM, ANQGSEA.

Only a few counts were recorded for this clone. This chain links TRBV19 with TRBJ1-1, with D maybe TRBD1 (5 bases). The ends were cut back, 3 bases at V and 4 bases at J, with 12 bases in the middle. The CDR3 has 14 amino acids. Germline lookup yields CDR1 LNHDA and CDR2 SQIVND (reference sequence). CDR3: CASSILGLATEAFF. In DNA form, the CDR3 reads TGTGCCAGTAGTATCCTGGGGCTGGCCACTGAAGCTTTCTTT.

The V call is TRBV5-5, the J call TRBJ2-7; TRBD1 matches 8 bases. The junction had 14 bases not matched to a gene; V was cut back by 2 bases and J by 1 base. The length of the CDR3 is 18 residues. Germline V CDR1 and CDR2: SGHKS, YYEKEE (reference sequence). The CDR3 here is CASSFASSGTGLSYEQYF. The DNA of the CDR3 is TGTGCCAGCAGCTTTGCATCTTCCGGGACAGGTTTATCCTACGAGCAGTACTTC.

The chain is built from TRBV5-4 and TRBJ2-1, with D perhaps matching TRBD1 or TRBD2 (6 bases each). The CDR3 is made up of 17 amino acids. Germline V CDR1 and CDR2: SGHNT, YYREEE (reference sequence). Between the trimmed V and J ends, which lost 0 bases and 2 bases, there was a span of 15 bases. The CDR3 loop is CASSLALGGQAYNEQFF. The CDR3 bases are TGTGCCAGCAGCTTGGCGTTGGGGGGCCAGGCCTACAATGAGCAGTTCTTC.

This CDR3 reads CASSPSGSTDTQYF. The CDR3 DNA reads as TGTGCCAGCAGTCCTAGCGGGAGCACAGATACGCAGTATTTT. The V and J genes are TRBV6-5 and TRBJ2-3, with 8 bases lining up with TRBD2. Germline V gene lookup returns CDR1 MNHEY and CDR2 SVGAGI. With 5 bases clipped from V and 0 bases from J, the junction kept 1 base outside the gene matches. The CDR3 consists of 14 residues.

This clone was recorded a few times. The chain recombines TRBV19 with TRBJ1-5; D is undetermined. Germline V gene lookup returns CDR1 LNHDA and CDR2 SQIVND (reference sequence). The CDR3 spans 15 residues. V dropped 6 bases and J dropped 0 bases, with 12 bases sitting between them. DNA of the CDR3: TGTGCCAGTAGCGTTGCAGACTATAGCAATCAGCCCCAGCATTTT. It encodes CASSVADYSNQPQHF. The full variable domain, rest sourced from reference TRBV19 and TRBJ1-5, is DGGITQSPKYLFRKEGQNVTLSCEQNLNHDAMYWYRQDPGQGLRLIYYSQIVNDFQKGDIAEGYSVSREKKESFPLTVTSAQKNPTAFYLCASSVADYSNQPQHFGDGTRLSIL.

This clone is a singleton in its sample. This chain uses TRBV6-1 with TRBJ1-3; D remains ambiguous. CDR3 size: 14 residues. The V gene lost 4 bases and the J gene lost 4 bases, with 11 bases spanning the gap. CDR1 and CDR2 from the germline V gene are MNHNS and SASEGT. CDR3: CASSGKPGGNTIYF. The CDR3 DNA is TGTGCCAGCAGTGGAAAGCCAGGAGGAAACACCATATATTTT.